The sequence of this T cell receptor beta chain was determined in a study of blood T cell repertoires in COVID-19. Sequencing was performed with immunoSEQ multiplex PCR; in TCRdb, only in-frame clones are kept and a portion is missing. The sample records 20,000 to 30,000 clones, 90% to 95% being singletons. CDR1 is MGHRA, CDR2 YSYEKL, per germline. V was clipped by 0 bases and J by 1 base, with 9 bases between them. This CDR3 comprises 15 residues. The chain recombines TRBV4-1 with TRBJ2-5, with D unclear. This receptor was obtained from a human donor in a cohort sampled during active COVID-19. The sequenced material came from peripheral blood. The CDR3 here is CASSQDPSFQETQYF. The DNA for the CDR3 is TGCGCCAGCAGCCAAGATCCTAGTTTCCAAGAGACCCAGTACTTC.